These 26 T cell receptor beta chains came from one sample sequenced in a study of PD-L1 blockade in urothelial cancer. Time point defined: pretreatment peripheral blood. Profiling relied on immunoSEQ multiplex PCR, and the TCRdb table lists in-frame clones only, not all of them. The sample consists of roughly 56,000 clones, roughly 86% of them appearing once. This material consisted of PBMCs, taken around atezolizumab (anti-PD-L1) treatment. The receptors come from a man in his sixties with urothelial cancer.

Here the CDR3 DNA reads TGTGCCAGCAGTTACCGGGGAGGGAGGACTGAAGCTTTCTTT. This gives the protein CASSYRGGRTEAFF. V usage is TRBV2 and J usage is TRBJ1-1; D call uncertain. Trimming removed 5 bases from V and 5 bases from J, with 15 bases in between. Germline V gene lookup returns CDR1 SNHLY and CDR2 FYNNEI. The CDR3 is 14 residues long. The full variable domain, completed using reference TRBV2 and TRBJ1-1, is EPEVTQTPSHQVTQMGQEVILRCVPISNHLYFYWYRQILGQKVEFLVSFYNNEISEKSEIFDDQFSVERPDGSNFTLKIRSTKLEDSAMYFCASSYRGGRTEAFFGQGTRLTVV.

This chain joins TRBV2 and TRBJ1-2; no definite D call. The V gene's germline CDR1 is SNHLY and CDR2 FYNNEI. V gave up 8 bases and J gave up 6 bases, with 16 bases separating them. The CDR3 is 13 amino acids. In DNA, the CDR3 is TGTGCCAGCGGGGTGAACGGGAAGAATGGCTACACCTTC. Encoded protein: CASGVNGKNGYTF.

This chain links TRBV2 with TRBJ1-5; the D gene is possibly TRBD1 (6 bases). V was trimmed by 7 bases and J by 3 bases, leaving 16 bases between them. This CDR3 region has 15 residues. Germline CDR1 SNHLY, CDR2 FYNNEI. CDR3 sequence (DNA): TGTGCCAGCAAGGGGGTAGGCGGATTCAATCAGCCCCAGCATTTT. Amino acids: CASKGVGGFNQPQHF.

This chain joins TRBV19 and TRBJ1-2; D is perhaps TRBD1 (5 bases). From germline, CDR1 is LNHDA and CDR2 SQIVND (reference sequence). V gave up 6 bases and J gave up 6 bases, with 14 bases separating them. The CDR3 is 13 residues long. CDR3 nucleotides: TGTGCCAGTAGCTCTTTCCCCAGGGATGGCTACACCTTC. Its translation: CASSSFPRDGYTF. Full variable domain (missing parts from reference TRBV19 and TRBJ1-2): DGGITQSPKYLFRKEGQNVTLSCEQNLNHDAMYWYRQDPGQGLRLIYYSQIVNDFQKGDIAEGYSVSREKKESFPLTVTSAQKNPTAFYLCASSSFPRDGYTFGSGTRLTVV.

This clone appeared a few times. The rearrangement links TRBV7-2 to TRBJ1-5; D not resolved. V lost 2 bases and J 3 bases, leaving 5 bases between the germline ends. Germline CDR1 SGHTA, CDR2 FQGNSA. This CDR3 is 13 amino acids long. The CDR3 coding sequence is TGTGCCAGCAGCTTAATAGACAATCAGCCCCAGCATTTT. This gives the protein CASSLIDNQPQHF. Variable domain in full (rest from reference TRBV7-2 and TRBJ1-5): GAGVSQSPSNKVTEKGKDVELRCDPISGHTALYWYRQSLGQGLEFLIYFQGNSAPDKSGLPSDRFSAERTGGSVSTLTIQRTQQEDSAVYLCASSLIDNQPQHFGDGTRLSIL.

The chain links TRBV10-1 to TRBJ2-7; TRBD2 aligns across 8 bases. With 2 bases clipped from V and 1 base from J, the junction kept 1 base outside the gene matches. This CDR3 spans 14 amino acids. Germline-derived CDR1 and CDR2 are WNHNN and SYGVQD (reference sequence). The CDR3 DNA sequence: TGCGCCAGCAGTGAGACTAGCGGTTCCTACGAGCAGTACTTC. This encodes CASSETSGSYEQYF.

The chain uses TRBV6-6 and TRBJ1-2; tentative D call: TRBD1 (6 bases). Germline-derived CDR1 and CDR2 are MNHNY and SVGAGI (reference sequence). V shed 6 bases and J shed 1 base, with 12 bases lying between them. The CDR3 has 14 amino acids. The CDR3, as DNA: TGTGCCAGCAGCTACCAGGGGATTAACTATGGCTACACCTTC. Translation: CASSYQGINYGYTF.

This chain's CDR3 is CASSGQGLNSPLHF. CDR3 nucleotide sequence: TGTGCCAGCAGTGGACAGGGGTTGAATTCACCCCTCCACTTT. J is TRBJ1-6 and V is TRBV6-4; 8 nucleotides match TRBD1. This CDR3 is 14 amino acids long. Germline CDR1 is MRHNA and CDR2 is SNTAGT. V shed 4 bases, J shed 7 bases, and the junction held 3 bases outside the gene matches.

J is TRBJ2-5 and V is TRBV7-9; 10 bases match TRBD1. This CDR3 spans 15 amino acids. V trimming: 3 bases; J trimming: 1 base; junction bases outside the gene matches: 2. Germline CDR1 SEHNR, CDR2 FQNEAQ (reference sequence). CDR3 in DNA: TGTGCCAGCAGCTTTCGGGACAGGGGCCAAGAGACCCAGTACTTC. Amino acids: CASSFRDRGQETQYF. Combining the CDR3 with reference TRBV7-9 and TRBJ2-5 gives the whole variable domain DTGVSQNPRHKITKRGQNVTFRCDPISEHNRLYWYRQTLGQGPEFLTYFQNEAQLEKSRLLSDRFSAERPKGSFSTLEIQRTEQGDSAMYLCASSFRDRGQETQYFGPGTRLLVL.

The chain joins TRBV9 to TRBJ1-3; no clear D gene. The V end lost 4 bases, the J end lost 0 bases, and 17 bases lay between the germline ends. The germline gives CDR1 SGDLS, CDR2 YYNGEE. This CDR3 has 17 amino acids. The CDR3 nucleotides are TGTGCCAGCAGCCCCCATACGACGGACTACTCTGGAAACACCATATATTTT. It codes for CASSPHTTDYSGNTIYF. Full variable domain (outside the CDR3, taken from reference TRBV9 and TRBJ1-3): DSGVTQTPKHLITATGQRVTLRCSPRSGDLSVYWYQQSLDQGLQFLIQYYNGEERAKGNILERFSAQQFPDLHSELNLSSLELGDSALYFCASSPHTTDYSGNTIYFGEGSWLTVV.

The V and J genes are TRBV29-1 and TRBJ1-2; D is uncertain. In germline, CDR1 is SQVTM, CDR2 ANQGSEA. With 6 bases removed from V and 2 bases from J, the gap between germline ends came to 10 bases. The CDR3 sequence is 12 residues long. The CDR3 sequence: CSVETENYGYTF. The CDR3 DNA is TGCAGCGTGGAGACGGAGAACTATGGCTACACCTTC. Filled out from reference TRBV29-1 and TRBJ1-2, the complete variable domain reads SAVISQKPSRDICQRGTSLTIQCQVDSQVTMMFWYRQQPGQSLTLIATANQGSEATYESGFVIDKFPISRPNLTFSTLTVSNMSPEDSSIYLCSVETENYGYTFGSGTRLTVV.

This clone was found once. J is TRBJ2-7 and V is TRBV14; 8 nucleotides agree with TRBD1. The CDR3 sequence is 15 residues long. Germline CDR1 SGHDN, CDR2 FVKESK. With V trimmed by 1 base and J by 3 bases, 5 bases remained unmatched. For the CDR3, the DNA is TGTGCCAGCAGCCAAGGTCCGGGACAGGTCTACGAGCAGTACTTC. Its protein is CASSQGPGQVYEQYF.

This chain joins TRBV27 and TRBJ1-2; 9 bases line up with TRBD1. Germline CDR1 and CDR2: MNHEY and SMNVEV (reference sequence). The trim removed 2 bases at V and 3 bases at J, leaving 19 bases unmatched. The CDR3 has 20 amino acids. CDR3 residues: CASSLEGPRRWTGVYYGYTF. The CDR3 DNA reads TGTGCCAGCAGTTTAGAGGGCCCCCGGCGTTGGACAGGGGTTTACTATGGCTACACCTTC.

CDR3 loop: CASTTGTFDSQPQHF. CDR3 coding DNA: TGTGCCAGTACCACAGGGACCTTTGATTCTCAGCCCCAGCATTTT. This chain connects TRBV19 to TRBJ1-5, with D possibly matching TRBD1 (6 bases). From germline, CDR1 is LNHDA and CDR2 SQIVND (reference sequence). Trimming cost V 7 bases and J 6 bases, with 19 bases left between them. This CDR3 has 15 residues.

In its sample, this clone was seen a few times. V usage is TRBV27 and J usage is TRBJ2-2, with a weak D call TRBD2 (5 bases). Germline loops: CDR1 MNHEY, CDR2 SMNVEV (reference sequence). The CDR3 is 16 amino acids. Trimming shortened V by 0 bases and J by 4 bases, and 12 bases separated the two germline ends. The CDR3 reads CASSLSLAWSTGELFF. In DNA form, the CDR3 reads TGTGCCAGCAGTTTATCGCTAGCATGGTCCACCGGGGAGCTGTTTTTT.

By its share, this clone is large. The V gene is TRBV28, the J gene TRBJ1-6; D remains unclear. V was pared by 4 bases and J by 6 bases, with 10 bases between. CDR1 and CDR2 (germline): MDHEN, SYDVKM. This CDR3 is built from 14 residues. In nucleotides, the CDR3 is TGTGCCAGCAGTTCACAGAGTTTTAATTCACCCCTCCACTTT. Protein sequence: CASSSQSFNSPLHF.

J is TRBJ2-2 and V is TRBV11-3; TRBD1 matches 7 bases. The V and J ends lost 4 bases and 4 bases, in that order; junction bases with no gene match: 9. Looked up from germline, CDR1 is SGHNT and CDR2 is YENEEA. The CDR3 is 16 amino acids. CDR3 amino acids: CASSSDRVRSTGELFF. The CDR3 DNA sequence: TGTGCCAGCAGCTCAGACAGGGTTCGTTCCACCGGGGAGCTGTTTTTT.

The V gene is TRBV18, the J gene TRBJ1-1; D call uncertain. The CDR3 is made up of 13 amino acids. Trimming removed 3 bases at V and 5 bases at J, with 10 bases between. The germline V gene has CDR1 KGHSH and CDR2 LQKENI. DNA of the CDR3: TGTGCCAGCTCACCCTCACTAGGAACTGAAGCTTTCTTT. It is translated as CASSPSLGTEAFF.

The rearrangement uses TRBV27 and TRBJ1-1, with D perhaps TRBD1 (5 bases). The V end was cut by 5 bases, the J end by 0 bases, with 16 bases between. This CDR3 region has 16 residues. Germline V lookup: CDR1 MNHEY, CDR2 SMNVEV (reference sequence). The CDR3 reads CASSTTPRTMNTEAFF. The CDR3 DNA is TGTGCCAGCAGTACAACCCCCAGGACAATGAACACTGAAGCTTTCTTT.

This rearrangement joins TRBV5-6 to TRBJ2-3; no clear D. The CDR3 covers 13 residues. Germline V gene sequence: CDR1 SGHDT, CDR2 YYEEEE. V gave up 2 bases and J gave up 1 base, with 5 bases separating them. This CDR3 reads CASSFQGTDTQYF. CDR3 DNA: TGTGCCAGCAGCTTCCAGGGCACAGATACGCAGTATTTT.

The genes are TRBV13 and TRBJ1-3, with 9 bases fitting TRBD1. The germline gives CDR1 PRHDT, CDR2 FYEKMQ (reference sequence). J lost 0 bases, V lost 4 bases, and 7 bases had no gene match. The CDR3 consists of 17 residues. This CDR3 reads CASSYDRGASSGNTIYF. The CDR3 coding sequence is TGTGCCAGCAGCTACGACAGGGGGGCGAGCTCTGGAAACACCATATATTTT.

This chain joins TRBV6-5 and TRBJ1-3, with D unresolved. V lost 0 bases, J lost 0 bases, and 6 bases lay in between. The germline V gene has CDR1 MNHEY and CDR2 SVGAGI. The CDR3 runs 15 residues. DNA of the CDR3: TGTGCCAGCAGTTACTCTGGGCTCTCTGGAAACACCATATATTTT. Its protein is CASSYSGLSGNTIYF.

The rearrangement links TRBV4-1 to TRBJ2-5; tentative D call: TRBD1 (6 bases). Germline V gene data show CDR1 as MGHRA and CDR2 as YSYEKL. V was shortened by 4 bases and J by 5 bases, with 29 bases between the two germline ends. The CDR3 extends over 19 amino acids. CDR3 sequence: CASSPRGGIGRPKVETQYF. CDR3 sequence (DNA): TGCGCCAGCAGCCCGCGAGGGGGAATCGGACGCCCCAAAGTGGAGACCCAGTACTTC.

V gene TRBV9 combines with J gene TRBJ2-2; TRBD2 matches 12 bases. The V segment lost 2 bases and the J segment 6 bases; nucleotides outside the gene matches: 5. The CDR3 contains 16 residues. Germline V gene lookup returns CDR1 SGDLS and CDR2 YYNGEE. The CDR3 sequence is CASSVLAGGLPGELFF. The CDR3 DNA is TGTGCCAGCAGCGTCCTAGCGGGAGGGCTCCCCGGGGAGCTGTTTTTT.

V and J are TRBV2 and TRBJ1-5, with D tentatively TRBD1 (6 bases). The CDR3 consists of 13 residues. CDR1 and CDR2 from the germline V gene are SNHLY and FYNNEI. V lost 8 bases and J lost 10, with 18 bases in between. CDR3 region: CASVRDTLKPQHF. Written as DNA, the CDR3 is TGTGCCAGCGTCCGGGACACCCTCAAACCCCAGCATTTT.

This clone was observed a handful of times. The chain couples TRBV5-1 to TRBJ2-3; unclear D gene. This CDR3 has 14 amino acids. The V and J ends lost 0 bases and 0 bases respectively, with 5 bases between them. Germline assignment: CDR1 SGHRS and CDR2 YFSETQ. The CDR3 here is CASSLDQSTDTQYF. The CDR3 coding sequence is TGCGCCAGCAGCTTGGATCAGAGCACAGATACGCAGTATTTT.